Described below is a single T cell receptor beta chain sequence and its context. As yet, its antigen is unknown. The data stem from a study of early T cells in non-severe SARS-CoV-2 infection. Study results and caveats: VDJdb matching, biased toward anti-spike CD8 responses, missed private and CD4 specificities.

MiXCR, run by TCRdb on the 5' RACE reads, gives a single entry per CDR3 protein. The repertoire holds some 91,000 distinct CDR3 sequences, with around 10% as singletons. The CDR3 covers 17 residues. Trimming took off 10 bases at V and 5 bases at J, with 29 bases between the two ends. The sample was whole blood, taken at baseline. V is TRBV12-3 or TRBV12-4 and J is TRBJ2-5, with D possibly being TRBD1 (5 bases). The sequence was collected from an adult who was a healthcare worker with PCR-confirmed SARS-CoV-2 infection or an uninfected control (not recorded which). CDR3 sequence reads: CANSERQGYPKEETQYF. The CDR3 DNA reads as TGTGCCAACTCGGAGAGGCAGGGCTATCCTAAGGAGGAGACCCAGTACTTC.